A single sample is the source of the 5 T cell receptor beta chains below, sequenced in a study of blood T cell repertoires in COVID-19. Using immunoSEQ multiplex PCR, the repertoire was profiled, and TCRdb retains in-frame clones only, with some absent. Seen here are fewer than 250,000 clones, over 75% observed once, and the top ten hold roughly 7.2%. Sequenced sample: PBMCs or T cells enriched from blood (not recorded which). The source of these receptors is a man in his thirties or forties in a cohort exposed to, infected with or recovered from COVID-19 (not recorded which).

This clone showed up just once. This sequence joins TRBV5-5 and TRBJ1-1; D gene uncertain. Trimming took off 0 bases at V and 1 base at J, with 4 bases between the two ends. The CDR3 has 13 amino acids. Germline V CDR1 and CDR2: SGHKS, YYEKEE (reference sequence). In nucleotides, the CDR3 is TGTGCCAGCAGCTTGGTCTCGAACACTGAAGCTTTCTTT. Protein sequence: CASSLVSNTEAFF. Drawing the rest from reference TRBV5-5 and TRBJ1-1, the complete variable domain is DAGVTQSPTHLIKTRGQQVTLRCSPISGHKSVSWYQQVLGQGPQFIFQYYEKEERGRGNFPDRFSARQFPNYSSELNVNALLLGDSALYLCASSLVSNTEAFFGQGTRLTVV.

This chain joins TRBV7-8 and TRBJ2-1; 10 positions agree with TRBD2. Germline CDR1 and CDR2: SGHVS and FQNEAQ. The ends lost 0 bases at V and 5 bases at J; junction bases unmatched: 10. The CDR3 covers 18 residues. The CDR3 coding sequence is TGTGCCAGCAGCTTAGCGGCTAGCGGGAGCCCTTACCACAATGAGCAGTTCTTC. Its translation: CASSLAASGSPYHNEQFF.

The gene calls are TRBV3-1 (or the pseudogene TRBV3-2) and TRBJ2-5; 12 bases map to TRBD2. The trim removed 5 bases at V and 5 bases at J, leaving 12 bases unmatched. The length of the CDR3 is 17 residues. The germline gives CDR1 LGHDT, CDR2 YNNKEL (reference sequence). CDR3 loop: CASSRRTSGTPRETQYF. CDR3 coding DNA: TGTGCCAGCAGCAGAAGGACTAGCGGGACCCCCAGGGAGACCCAGTACTTC.

V gene TRBV4-1 combines with J gene TRBJ1-2; no definite D call. Germline values: CDR1 MGHRA, CDR2 YSYEKL. The CDR3 is made up of 14 amino acids. Trimming stripped 0 bases from V and 8 bases from J, with 13 bases between. The CDR3 region is CASSQDLDSFGYTF. The CDR3 DNA reads as TGCGCCAGCAGCCAAGACTTAGATTCATTCGGCTACACCTTC.

The chain has TRBV6-1 and TRBJ1-2, with TRBD1 identical over 9 bases. The ends lost 0 bases at V and 3 bases at J; junction bases unmatched: 2. The CDR3 is made up of 15 amino acids. Per the germline V gene, CDR1 is MNHNS and CDR2 is SASEGT. This CDR3 reads CASSEATGGDYGYTF. The CDR3, as DNA: TGTGCCAGCAGTGAAGCCACAGGGGGCGACTATGGCTACACCTTC.